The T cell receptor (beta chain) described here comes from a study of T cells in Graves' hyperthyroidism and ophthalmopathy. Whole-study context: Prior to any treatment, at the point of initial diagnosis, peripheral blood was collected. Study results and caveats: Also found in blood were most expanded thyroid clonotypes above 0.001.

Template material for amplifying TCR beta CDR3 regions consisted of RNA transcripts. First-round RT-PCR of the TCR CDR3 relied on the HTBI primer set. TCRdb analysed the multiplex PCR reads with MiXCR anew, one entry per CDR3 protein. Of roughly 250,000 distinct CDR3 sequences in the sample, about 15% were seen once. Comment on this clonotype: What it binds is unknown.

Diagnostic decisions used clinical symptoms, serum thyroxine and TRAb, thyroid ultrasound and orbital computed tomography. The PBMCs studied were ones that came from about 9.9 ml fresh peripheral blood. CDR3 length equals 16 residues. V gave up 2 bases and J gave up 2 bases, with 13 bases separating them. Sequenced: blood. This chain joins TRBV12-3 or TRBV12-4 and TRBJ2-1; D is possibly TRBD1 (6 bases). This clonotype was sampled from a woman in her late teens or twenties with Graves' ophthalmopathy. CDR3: CASSLTGTGTYNEQFF. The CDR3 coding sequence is TGTGCCAGCAGTTTAACAGGGACGGGAACCTACAATGAGCAGTTCTTC.